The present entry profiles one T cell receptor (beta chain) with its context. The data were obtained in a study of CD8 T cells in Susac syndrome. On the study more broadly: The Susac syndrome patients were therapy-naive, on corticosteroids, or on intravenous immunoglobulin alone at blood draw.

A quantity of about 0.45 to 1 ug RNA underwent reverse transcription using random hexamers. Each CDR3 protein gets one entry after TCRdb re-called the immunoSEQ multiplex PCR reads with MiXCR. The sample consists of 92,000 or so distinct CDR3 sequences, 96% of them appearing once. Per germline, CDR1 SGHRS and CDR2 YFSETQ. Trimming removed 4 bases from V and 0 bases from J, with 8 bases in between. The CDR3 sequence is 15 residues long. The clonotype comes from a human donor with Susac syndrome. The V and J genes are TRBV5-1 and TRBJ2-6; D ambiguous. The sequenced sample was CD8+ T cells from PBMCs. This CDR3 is CASSPYPSGANVLTF. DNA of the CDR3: TGCGCCAGCAGCCCCTACCCCTCTGGGGCCAACGTCCTGACTTTC.